The clone carrying this T cell receptor beta chain was recorded a few times. The sample comes from a study of blood T cell repertoires in COVID-19. Recruitment covered about two dozen US areas and drew participants whose ages spanned roughly 18 to 90 years. Cohorts were assigned according to the clinical history that participants reported. Sequencing used immunoSEQ multiplex PCR; TCRdb keeps in-frame clones, though not all of them. This sample has about 180,000 clones, with 75% to 90% found just once. CDR3 size: 13 residues. CDR1 and CDR2 from the germline V gene are SGHRS and YFSETQ. V lost 1 base, J lost 4 bases, and 7 bases lay in between.

The sample taken for sequencing was PBMCs or T cells enriched from blood (not recorded which). The clonotype comes from a man aged 35-49 years who had recovered from COVID-19. The chain employs TRBV5-1 and TRBJ2-3, with D hard to call. The CDR3 is CASSLYRADTQYF. The CDR3 nucleotides are TGCGCCAGCAGCTTGTATCGGGCAGATACGCAGTATTTT.